The clone carrying this T cell receptor (beta chain) was observed many times. Its antigen is currently unknown. CDR1 SGHNT and CDR2 YENEEA come from the germline V gene. The CDR3 runs to 15 residues. The J segment lost 9 bases and the V segment lost 7 bases, leaving 14 bases of the junction unmatched. This sample is drawn from a study of identical twins. General study findings and limits: With monozygotic twins, out-of-frame TCR alpha sharing exceeded what models estimated. Analyses of zero insertions could be partly confounded by invariant MAIT and iNKT cells. Excess sharing by twins proved weaker in beta out-of-frame sequences. Abundant beta clonotypes from cord blood had fewer insertions, unlike memory repertoires, which showed none.

TCRdb re-called the 5' RACE reads through MiXCR, storing one row per CDR3 protein. The table shows some 96,000 distinct CDR3 sequences, with under 7% occurring only once. This TCR derives from a woman in her forties or fifties in good health. The rearrangement links TRBV11-3 to TRBJ2-1, with 8 bases matching TRBD1. The sample taken for sequencing was memory T cells sorted from blood. CDR3: CASTKDRGQRGEQFF. The CDR3 nucleotides are TGTGCCAGCACCAAAGACAGGGGTCAACGGGGTGAGCAGTTCTTC.